This section outlines one T cell receptor beta chain sequence together with its context. The data were obtained in a study of technical replicates of blood from a handful of donors. Sequencing was performed with immunoSEQ multiplex PCR; in TCRdb, only in-frame clones are kept and a portion is missing. The table shows fewer than 90,000 clones, with approximately 94% occurring only once. The germline V gene encodes CDR1 MNHNS and CDR2 SASEGT. The CDR3 contains 15 residues. The J segment lost 8 bases and the V segment lost 4 bases, leaving 10 bases of the junction unmatched. The V gene is TRBV6-1, the J gene TRBJ1-2; 10 bases fit TRBD1. This clonotype was sampled from a human donor in good health. Sequencing used T cells isolated from PBMCs. Here the CDR3 reads CASSAAMTGGIGYTF. CDR3 nucleotide sequence: TGTGCCAGCAGTGCCGCAATGACAGGGGGCATAGGCTACACCTTC.